Following are 17 T cell receptor beta chains from one sample sequenced in a study of regulatory and conventional T cells in RAG deficiency. Generated by immunoSEQ multiplex PCR, the TCRdb table keeps only in-frame clones and is missing some. The sample records approximately 35,000 clones, about 70% being singletons. Genomic DNA came from blood conventional CD4+ T cells gated CD25-low CD127-high. These data were also filed under a second study, of regulatory T cells. According to that study: The PCR used 52 TRBV and 13 TRBJ primers.

The source material was CD4+ effector T cells sorted from blood. These receptors came from a human donor in good health.

The sample holds one count of this clone. The J gene is TRBJ1-1, the V gene TRBV7-8, with 8 nucleotides matching TRBD1. Trimming at V came to 1 base and at J to 1 base, leaving 2 bases not matched to a gene. CDR3 length: 15 amino acids. Germline CDR1 reads SGHVS; CDR2 reads FQNEAQ. CDR3 sequence (DNA): TGTGCCAGCAGCTTAGGGGGGACAGGGAACACTGAAGCTTTCTTT. Its translation is CASSLGGTGNTEAFF. The full variable domain, in which reference TRBV7-8 and TRBJ1-1 provide the parts outside the CDR3, is GAGVSQSPRYKVAKRGQDVALRCDPISGHVSLFWYQQALGQGPEFLTYFQNEAQLDKSGLPSDRFFAERPEGSVSTLKIQRTQQEDSAVYLCASSLGGTGNTEAFFGQGTRLTVV.

Here the CDR3 DNA reads TGTGCCAGCAAGGCGGGGGTCGACAGGGACACTGAAGCTTTCTTT. Translated: CASKAGVDRDTEAFF. The chain carries TRBV6-1 and TRBJ1-1; 7 bases are shared with TRBD1. The CDR3 runs to 15 residues. The germline V gene has CDR1 MNHNS and CDR2 SASEGT. Trimming removed 7 bases from V and 3 bases from J; junction bases left unmatched: 11.

This chain connects TRBV6-5 to TRBJ2-7; D not certain. CDR1 and CDR2 (germline): MNHEY, SVGAGI. The CDR3 loop spans 13 amino acids. V dropped 3 bases and J dropped 5 bases, with 11 bases sitting between them. The CDR3 nucleotides are TGTGCCAGCAGTTATATGGTGTCGAACGAGCAGTACTTC. Protein product: CASSYMVSNEQYF.

This clone came up a few times. The rearrangement links TRBV9 to TRBJ1-6; 9 bases fit TRBD1. The J segment lost 7 bases and the V segment lost 3 bases, leaving 11 bases of the junction unmatched. Germline assignment: CDR1 SGDLS and CDR2 YYNGEE. This CDR3 is built from 17 residues. The CDR3 DNA reads TGTGCCAGCAGCGAGGGACAGGGAGGAATAGCGAATTCACCCCTCCACTTT. Translation gives CASSEGQGGIANSPLHF.

This clone has a single count. The chain combines TRBV5-1 with TRBJ2-1, with 10 positions matching TRBD2. This CDR3 is built from 14 residues. Trimming at V came to 4 bases and at J to 7 bases, leaving 5 bases not matched to a gene. Germline V CDR1 and CDR2: SGHRS, YFSETQ. This chain's CDR3 is CASSVLAGKNEQFF. The CDR3 DNA reads TGCGCCAGCAGCGTACTAGCGGGGAAAAATGAGCAGTTCTTC.

V and J are TRBV27 and TRBJ1-4, with D possibly matching TRBD1 (5 bases). The CDR3 totals 17 residues. V lost 2 bases and J lost 11, with 24 bases in between. CDR1 MNHEY and CDR2 SMNVEV come from the germline V gene (reference sequence). The DNA for the CDR3 is TGTGCCAGCAGTTTACGTAGCGGTAGCGGGACGCCGAGGAAACTGTTTTTT. It translates to CASSLRSGSGTPRKLFF. Variable domain in full (rest from reference TRBV27 and TRBJ1-4): EAQVTQNPRYLITVTGKKLTVTCSQNMNHEYMSWYRQDPGLGLRQIYYSMNVEVTDKGDVPEGYKVSRKEKRNFPLILESPSPNQTSLYFCASSLRSGSGTPRKLFFGSGTQLSVL.

In its sample, this clone was seen once. This rearrangement joins TRBV19 to TRBJ2-3; D gene uncertain. Trimming pared 4 bases from V and 0 bases from J, leaving 14 bases between. Germline lookup yields CDR1 LNHDA and CDR2 SQIVND (reference sequence). The CDR3 extends over 16 amino acids. The CDR3 bases are TGTGCCAGTAGTAGTGGACGAAATCCTAGCACAGATACGCAGTATTTT. Amino acids: CASSSGRNPSTDTQYF.

The chain recombines TRBV6-5 with TRBJ1-1, with unresolved D. Deletions cut 2 bases from V and 2 bases from J, with 9 bases between. The CDR3 has 14 amino acids. Germline V gives CDR1 MNHEY, CDR2 SVGAGI. CDR3: CASSYAERNTEAFF. CDR3 bases: TGTGCCAGCAGTTACGCAGAACGAAACACTGAAGCTTTCTTT.

CDR3 sequence reads: CASSLSPGLGNIQYF. The CDR3 coding sequence is TGTGCCAGCAGTTTATCCCCGGGACTGGGAAACATTCAGTACTTC. The chain recombines TRBV28 with TRBJ2-4; tentative D call: TRBD2 (6 bases). V was trimmed by 1 base and J by 6 bases, leaving 13 bases between them. CDR3 length: 15 amino acids. Germline V CDR1 and CDR2: MDHEN, SYDVKM.

The chain is built from TRBV5-1 and TRBJ2-2; the match to TRBD1 covers 7 bases. From germline, CDR1 is SGHRS and CDR2 YFSETQ. CDR3 size: 15 residues. The V gene end was trimmed by 0 bases and the J gene end by 4 bases; junction bases not matched to a gene: 3. The DNA of the CDR3 is TGCGCCAGCAGCTTGGGGGCAGGGGGCACCGGGGAGCTGTTTTTT. Residues: CASSLGAGGTGELFF.

The CDR3 DNA reads as TGTGCCAGCAGCCCGTCCGCCGGGCTTGGCGGAAACACCATATATTTT. It codes for CASSPSAGLGGNTIYF. This chain joins TRBV7-9 and TRBJ1-3; D call uncertain. Per the germline V gene, CDR1 is SEHNR and CDR2 is FQNEAQ (reference sequence). The CDR3 has 16 residues. Trimming left V 5 bases short and J 4 bases short, with 18 bases between.

This rearrangement joins TRBV5-1 to TRBJ2-7; D is possibly TRBD1 (5 bases). This CDR3 spans 12 amino acids. V shed 0 bases and J shed 6 bases, with 7 bases lying between them. Germline CDR1 reads SGHRS; CDR2 reads YFSETQ. CDR3 amino acids: CASSLEGFEQYF. In DNA, the CDR3 is TGCGCCAGCAGCTTGGAGGGGTTCGAGCAGTACTTC.

The V call is TRBV28, the J call TRBJ1-2; D call uncertain. The germline V gene encodes CDR1 MDHEN and CDR2 SYDVKM. This CDR3 spans 14 amino acids. The germline V and J ends were trimmed by 5 bases and 6 bases, with 16 bases remaining between them. The CDR3 here is CASSPIDEWDGYTF. CDR3 DNA sequence: TGTGCCAGCAGTCCTATCGATGAGTGGGATGGCTACACCTTC.

With respect to this clone: An end of the junction does not agree with germline; a read error may underlie this. Other DNA sequences in the sample encode the same CDR3. V is TRBV9 and J is TRBJ1-5; 7 bases align to TRBD1. CDR1 is SGDLS, CDR2 YYNGEE, per germline. The CDR3 extends over 14 amino acids. For the CDR3, the DNA is TGTGCCAGCAGCGTAGAAGGGGGCAACCAGCCCCAGCATTTT. Amino acid sequence: CASSVEGGNQPQHF.

This chain links TRBV30 with TRBJ2-4; D perhaps matches TRBD1 (5 bases). With 0 bases removed from V and 0 bases from J, the gap between germline ends came to 12 bases. The CDR3 has 16 amino acids. CDR1 and CDR2 (germline): GTSNPN, SVGIG (reference sequence). The CDR3 reads CAWSVTGMVAKNIQYF. The CDR3 DNA follows: TGTGCCTGGAGTGTTACAGGAATGGTAGCCAAAAACATTCAGTACTTC.

The J gene is TRBJ2-2, the V gene TRBV19; D call uncertain. This CDR3 comprises 14 residues. Looked up from germline, CDR1 is LNHDA and CDR2 is SQIVND (reference sequence). Trimming shortened V by 7 bases and J by 5 bases, and 14 bases separated the two germline ends. The CDR3 nucleotides are TGTGCCAGTACTCGGCAGGCGAGGACCGGGGAGCTGTTTTTT. Translating it yields CASTRQARTGELFF.

The chain carries TRBV4-1 and TRBJ2-1; TRBD2 aligns across 14 bases. The germline CDR1 and CDR2 sequences are MGHRA and YSYEKL. The CDR3 length is 19 residues. After removal of 3 bases from V and 6 bases from J, the junction contained 13 bases not matched to a gene. In DNA, the CDR3 is TGCGCCAGCAGCCATCAACGGACTAGCGGGGGGCCCGGTGGCAATGAGCAGTTCTTC. Protein product: CASSHQRTSGGPGGNEQFF.